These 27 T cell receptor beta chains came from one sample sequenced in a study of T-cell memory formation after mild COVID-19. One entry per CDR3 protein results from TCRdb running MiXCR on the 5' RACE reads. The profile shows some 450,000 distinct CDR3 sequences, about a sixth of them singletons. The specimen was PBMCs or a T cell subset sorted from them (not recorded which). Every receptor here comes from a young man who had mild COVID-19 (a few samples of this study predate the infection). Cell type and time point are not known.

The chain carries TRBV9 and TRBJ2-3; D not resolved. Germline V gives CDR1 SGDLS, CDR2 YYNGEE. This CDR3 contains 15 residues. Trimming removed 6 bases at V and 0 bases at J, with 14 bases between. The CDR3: CASTAWAASTDTQYF. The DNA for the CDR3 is TGTGCCAGCACCGCGTGGGCGGCTAGCACAGATACGCAGTATTTT.

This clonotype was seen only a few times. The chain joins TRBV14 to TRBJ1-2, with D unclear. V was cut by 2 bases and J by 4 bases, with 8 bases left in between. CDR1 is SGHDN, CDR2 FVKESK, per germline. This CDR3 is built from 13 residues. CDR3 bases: TGTGCCAGCAGCCAAACAGTTCCCTATGGCTACACCTTC. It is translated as CASSQTVPYGYTF.

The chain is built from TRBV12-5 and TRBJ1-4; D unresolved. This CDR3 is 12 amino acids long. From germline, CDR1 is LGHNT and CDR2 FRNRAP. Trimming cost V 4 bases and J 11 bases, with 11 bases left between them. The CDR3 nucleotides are TGTGCTAGTGGTTCGAGTTTAAGTAAACTGTTTTTT. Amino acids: CASGSSLSKLFF. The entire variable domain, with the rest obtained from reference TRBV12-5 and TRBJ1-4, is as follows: DARVTQTPRHKVTEMGQEVTMRCQPILGHNTVFWYRQTMMQGLELLAYFRNRAPLDDSGMPKDRFSAEMPDATLATLKIQPSEPRDSAVYFCASGSSLSKLFFGSGTQLSVL.

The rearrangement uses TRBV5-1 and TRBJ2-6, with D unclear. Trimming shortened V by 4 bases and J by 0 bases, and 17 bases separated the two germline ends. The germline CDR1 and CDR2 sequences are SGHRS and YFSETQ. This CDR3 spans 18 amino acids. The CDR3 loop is CASSPETDGRSGANVLTF. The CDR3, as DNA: TGCGCCAGCAGCCCGGAGACGGATGGCCGCTCTGGGGCCAACGTCCTGACTTTC.

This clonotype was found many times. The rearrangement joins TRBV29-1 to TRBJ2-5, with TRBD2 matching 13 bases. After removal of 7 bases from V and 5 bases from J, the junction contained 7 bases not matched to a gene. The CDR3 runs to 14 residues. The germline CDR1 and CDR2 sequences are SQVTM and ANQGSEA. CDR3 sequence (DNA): TGCAGCGCGACCTCGACTAGCGGGGGGGAGACCCAGTACTTC. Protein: CSATSTSGGETQYF.

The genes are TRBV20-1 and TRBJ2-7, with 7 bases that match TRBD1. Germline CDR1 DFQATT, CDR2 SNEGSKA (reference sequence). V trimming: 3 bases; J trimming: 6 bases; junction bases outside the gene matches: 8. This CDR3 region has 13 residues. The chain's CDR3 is CSASDRVQLEQYV. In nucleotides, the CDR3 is TGCAGTGCTAGCGACAGGGTACAGCTCGAGCAGTACGTC.

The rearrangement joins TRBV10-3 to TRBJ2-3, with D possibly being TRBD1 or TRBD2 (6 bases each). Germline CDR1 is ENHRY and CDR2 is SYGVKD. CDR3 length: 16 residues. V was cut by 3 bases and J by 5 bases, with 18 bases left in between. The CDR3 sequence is CAISEDRGRTEDTQYF. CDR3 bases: TGTGCCATCAGTGAAGACCGGGGGCGGACGGAAGATACGCAGTATTTT.

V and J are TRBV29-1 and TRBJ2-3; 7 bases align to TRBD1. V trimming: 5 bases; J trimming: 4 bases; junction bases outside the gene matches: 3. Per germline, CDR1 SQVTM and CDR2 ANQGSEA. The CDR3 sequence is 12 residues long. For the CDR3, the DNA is TGCAGCGTTCCGCAGGGGGCAGATACGCAGTATTTT. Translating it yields CSVPQGADTQYF.

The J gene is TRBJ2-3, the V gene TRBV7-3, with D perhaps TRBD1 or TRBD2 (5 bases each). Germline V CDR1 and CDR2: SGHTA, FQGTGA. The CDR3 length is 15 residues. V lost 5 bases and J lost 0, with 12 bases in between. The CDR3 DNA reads TGTGCCAGCAGCCTCGGGACGGTGAGCACAGATACGCAGTATTTT. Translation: CASSLGTVSTDTQYF.

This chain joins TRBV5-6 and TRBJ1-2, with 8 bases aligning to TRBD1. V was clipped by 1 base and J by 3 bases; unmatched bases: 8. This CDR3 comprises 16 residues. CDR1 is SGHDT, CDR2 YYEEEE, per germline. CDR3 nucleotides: TGTGCCAGCAGCTTGTTATATCAGGGGGCTGACTATGGCTACACCTTC. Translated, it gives CASSLLYQGADYGYTF.

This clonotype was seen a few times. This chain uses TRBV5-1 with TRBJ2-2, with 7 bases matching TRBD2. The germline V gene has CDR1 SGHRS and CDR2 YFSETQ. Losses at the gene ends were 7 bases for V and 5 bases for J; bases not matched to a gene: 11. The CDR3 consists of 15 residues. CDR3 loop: CASREGSGNTGELFF. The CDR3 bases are TGCGCCAGCCGGGAAGGGAGCGGGAATACCGGGGAGCTGTTTTTT.

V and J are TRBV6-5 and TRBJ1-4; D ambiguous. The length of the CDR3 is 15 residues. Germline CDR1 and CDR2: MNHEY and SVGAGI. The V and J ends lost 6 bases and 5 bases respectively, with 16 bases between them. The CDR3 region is CASSRRKGINEKLFF. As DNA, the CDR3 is TGTGCCAGCAGCCGGAGGAAAGGGATAAATGAAAAACTGTTTTTT.

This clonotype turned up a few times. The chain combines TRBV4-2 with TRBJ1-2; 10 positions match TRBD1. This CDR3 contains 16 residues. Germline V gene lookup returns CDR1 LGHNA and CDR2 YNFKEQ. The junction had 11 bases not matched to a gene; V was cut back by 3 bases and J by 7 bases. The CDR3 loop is CASSQASGQGEGGYTF. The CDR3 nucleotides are TGTGCCAGCAGCCAGGCTTCCGGACAGGGGGAAGGTGGCTACACCTTC.

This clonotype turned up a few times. CDR3 DNA: TGTGCCAGCAGCGATAGACTAGCGGGGAACACCGGGGAGCTGTTTTTT. It yields the protein CASSDRLAGNTGELFF. The rearrangement uses TRBV7-8 and TRBJ2-2; 10 bases agree with TRBD2. CDR3 size: 16 residues. The V gene end was trimmed by 5 bases and the J gene end by 1 base; junction bases not matched to a gene: 4. Germline values: CDR1 SGHVS, CDR2 FQNEAQ.

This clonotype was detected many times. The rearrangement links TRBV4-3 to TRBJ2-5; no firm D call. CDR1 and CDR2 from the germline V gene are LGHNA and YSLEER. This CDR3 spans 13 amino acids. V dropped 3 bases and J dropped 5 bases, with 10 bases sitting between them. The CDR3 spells CASSQIFGETQYF. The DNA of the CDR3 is TGCGCCAGCAGCCAGATATTTGGGGAGACCCAGTACTTC.

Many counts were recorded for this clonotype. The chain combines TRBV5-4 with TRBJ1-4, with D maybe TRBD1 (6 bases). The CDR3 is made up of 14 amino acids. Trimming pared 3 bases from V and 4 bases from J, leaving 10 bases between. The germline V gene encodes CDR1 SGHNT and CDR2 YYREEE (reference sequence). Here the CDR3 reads CASSSGQNNEKLFF. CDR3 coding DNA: TGTGCCAGCAGCTCGGGACAAAATAATGAAAAACTGTTTTTT.

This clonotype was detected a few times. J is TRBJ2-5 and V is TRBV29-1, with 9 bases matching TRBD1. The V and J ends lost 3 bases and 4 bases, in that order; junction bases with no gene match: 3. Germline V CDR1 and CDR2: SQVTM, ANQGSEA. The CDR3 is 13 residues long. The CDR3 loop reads CSVDPTGGETQYF. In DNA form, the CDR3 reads TGCAGCGTTGACCCGACAGGGGGAGAGACCCAGTACTTC. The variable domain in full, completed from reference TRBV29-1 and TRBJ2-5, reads SAVISQKPSRDICQRGTSLTIQCQVDSQVTMMFWYRQQPGQSLTLIATANQGSEATYESGFVIDKFPISRPNLTFSTLTVSNMSPEDSSIYLCSVDPTGGETQYFGPGTRLLVL.

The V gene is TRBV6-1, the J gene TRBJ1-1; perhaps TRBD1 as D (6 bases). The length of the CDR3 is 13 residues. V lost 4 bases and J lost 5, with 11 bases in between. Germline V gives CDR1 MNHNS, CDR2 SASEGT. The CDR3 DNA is TGTGCCAGCAGTGTAAAGGGGGAAACTGAAGCTTTCTTT. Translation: CASSVKGETEAFF.

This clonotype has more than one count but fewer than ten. CDR3 residues: CASSFRTENIQYF. The CDR3 DNA sequence: TGTGCCAGCAGCTTTCGGACGGAAAACATTCAGTACTTC. The chain uses TRBV7-3 and TRBJ2-4; unclear D gene. Germline assignment: CDR1 SGHTA and CDR2 FQGTGA. CDR3 length equals 13 residues. The V end was cut by 3 bases, the J end by 5 bases, with 8 bases between.

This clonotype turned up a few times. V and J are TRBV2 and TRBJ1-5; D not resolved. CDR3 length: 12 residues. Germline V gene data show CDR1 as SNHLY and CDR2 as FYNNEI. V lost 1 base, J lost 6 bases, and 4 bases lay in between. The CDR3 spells CASSEGFQPQHF. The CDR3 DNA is TGTGCCAGCAGTGAAGGTTTTCAGCCCCAGCATTTT.

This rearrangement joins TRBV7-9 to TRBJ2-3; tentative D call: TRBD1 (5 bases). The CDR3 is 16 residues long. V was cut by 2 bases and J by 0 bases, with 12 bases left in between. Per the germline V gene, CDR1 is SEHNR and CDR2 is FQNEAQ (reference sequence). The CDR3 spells CASSLHGRVSTDTQYF. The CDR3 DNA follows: TGTGCCAGCAGCTTACATGGCAGGGTGAGCACAGATACGCAGTATTTT. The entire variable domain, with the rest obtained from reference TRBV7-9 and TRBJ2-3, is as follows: DTGVSQNPRHKITKRGQNVTFRCDPISEHNRLYWYRQTLGQGPEFLTYFQNEAQLEKSRLLSDRFSAERPKGSFSTLEIQRTEQGDSAMYLCASSLHGRVSTDTQYFGPGTRLTVL.

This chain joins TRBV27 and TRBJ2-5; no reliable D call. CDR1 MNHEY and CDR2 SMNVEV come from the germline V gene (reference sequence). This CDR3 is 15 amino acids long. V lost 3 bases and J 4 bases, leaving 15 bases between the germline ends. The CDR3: CASSLLGEPGETQYF. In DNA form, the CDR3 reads TGTGCCAGCAGTTTGCTAGGTGAGCCCGGAGAGACCCAGTACTTC.

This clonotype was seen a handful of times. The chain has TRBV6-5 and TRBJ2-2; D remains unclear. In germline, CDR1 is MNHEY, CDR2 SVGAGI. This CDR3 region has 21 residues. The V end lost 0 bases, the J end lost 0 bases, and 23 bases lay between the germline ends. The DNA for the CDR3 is TGTGCCAGCAGTTACTCCGCAACTTCTTACCTAGGGAATGCGAACACCGGGGAGCTGTTTTTT. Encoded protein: CASSYSATSYLGNANTGELFF.

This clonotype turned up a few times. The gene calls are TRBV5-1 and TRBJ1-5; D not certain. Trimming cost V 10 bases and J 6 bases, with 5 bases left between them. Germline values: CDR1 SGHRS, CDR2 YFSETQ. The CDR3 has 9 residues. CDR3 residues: CAWGQPQHF. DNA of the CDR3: TGCGCCTGGGGTCAGCCCCAGCATTTT.

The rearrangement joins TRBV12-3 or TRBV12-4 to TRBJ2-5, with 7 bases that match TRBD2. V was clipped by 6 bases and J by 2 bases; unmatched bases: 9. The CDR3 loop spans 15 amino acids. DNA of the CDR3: TGTGCCAGCAGCCGCCTGGGAGGGTCTCAAGAGACCCAGTACTTC. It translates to CASSRLGGSQETQYF.

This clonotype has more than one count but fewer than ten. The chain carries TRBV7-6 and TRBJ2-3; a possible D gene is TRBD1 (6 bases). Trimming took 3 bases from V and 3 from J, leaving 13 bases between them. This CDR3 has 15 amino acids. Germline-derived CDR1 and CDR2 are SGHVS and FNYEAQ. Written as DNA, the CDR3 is TGTGCCAGCAGCTTTTTCCTGGGGGCAACAGATACGCAGTATTTT. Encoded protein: CASSFFLGATDTQYF.

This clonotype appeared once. CDR3 DNA sequence: TGTGCCAGCAGCTTAGTTGGCGGGGGTCTCATCGAGACCCAGTACTTC. As protein: CASSLVGGGLIETQYF. The V gene is TRBV7-6, the J gene TRBJ2-5; 7 nucleotides agree with TRBD2. Germline V CDR1 and CDR2: SGHVS, FNYEAQ. The CDR3 length is 16 residues. The ends lost 1 base at V and 5 bases at J; junction bases unmatched: 10.